The 21 T cell receptor beta chains below were found in one sample sequenced in a study of OX40 agonist ivuxolimab in advanced cancers. Receptor amplification or capture employed the immunoSEQ multiplex PCR assay. TCRdb holds this immuneACCESS table with in-frame rearrangements only. Some clones are missing; in checked studies, unresolved V genes explain under half, and the rest has no known cause. This sample has roughly 19,000 clones in its table, and approximately 90% of those were observed once. The ten largest clones take up around 56% of the sample. This specimen was CD4+ or CD8+ T cells sorted from blood, taken in a trial of the OX40 agonist ivuxolimab. The receptors shown here come from an adult with an advanced solid tumor such as melanoma, head and neck, liver or kidney cancer.

The rearrangement joins TRBV6-1 to TRBJ1-1; no clear D. Germline loops: CDR1 MNHNS, CDR2 SASEGT. V gave up 6 bases and J gave up 1 base, with 9 bases separating them. The CDR3 has 13 residues. CDR3 nucleotides: TGTGCCAGCAGCTCGGGAGAGAACACTGAAGCTTTCTTT. Translation: CASSSGENTEAFF.

The rearrangement joins TRBV7-9 to TRBJ2-5; no reliable D call. The germline V gene has CDR1 SEHNR and CDR2 FQNEAQ (reference sequence). CDR3 length equals 15 residues. V was clipped by 5 bases and J by 4 bases, with 17 bases between them. CDR3 sequence reads: CASSPLPEIRETQYF. The DNA for the CDR3 is TGTGCCAGCAGCCCACTCCCCGAAATTCGAGAGACCCAGTACTTC.

The rearrangement links TRBV7-8 to TRBJ1-1; the D is unclear. The CDR3 has 14 residues. The V and J ends lost 0 bases and 5 bases respectively, with 10 bases between them. Per germline, CDR1 SGHVS and CDR2 FQNEAQ. In nucleotides, the CDR3 is TGTGCCAGCAGCTTAGCCTTACCCGGGACTGAAGCTTTCTTT. It codes for CASSLALPGTEAFF. The full variable domain, completed using reference TRBV7-8 and TRBJ1-1, is GAGVSQSPRYKVAKRGQDVALRCDPISGHVSLFWYQQALGQGPEFLTYFQNEAQLDKSGLPSDRFFAERPEGSVSTLKIQRTQQEDSAVYLCASSLALPGTEAFFGQGTRLTVV.

The chain couples TRBV11-1 to TRBJ2-6, with 11 bases aligning to TRBD1. The CDR3 runs 18 residues. Unmatched junction bases numbered 4, after V lost 3 bases and J lost 0 bases. Germline V gives CDR1 SGHAT, CDR2 FQDESV (reference sequence). CDR3 in amino acids: CASSLSGTGGSGANVLTF. Here the CDR3 DNA reads TGTGCCAGCAGCTTGTCCGGGACAGGGGGCTCTGGGGCCAACGTCCTGACTTTC.

The chain couples TRBV29-1 to TRBJ2-1; 15 bases fit TRBD2. The CDR3 has 17 amino acids. V was pared by 8 bases and J by 0 bases, with 8 bases of the junction left unmatched. From germline, CDR1 is SQVTM and CDR2 ANQGSEA. CDR3 residues: CSTGLAGGQSSYNEQFF. For the CDR3, the DNA is TGCAGCACGGGACTAGCGGGGGGCCAGAGCTCCTACAATGAGCAGTTCTTC.

The rearrangement joins TRBV6-5 to TRBJ2-3, with a weak D call TRBD2 (6 bases). The CDR3 spans 14 residues. The V and J ends lost 6 bases and 5 bases respectively, with 15 bases between them. From germline, CDR1 is MNHEY and CDR2 SVGAGI. For the CDR3, the DNA is TGTGCCAGCAGATCCAACTTAGCGGAAGATACGCAGTATTTT. Protein product: CASRSNLAEDTQYF.

This clone appeared a few times. J is TRBJ2-7 and V is TRBV5-6; no firm D call. Germline V gene lookup returns CDR1 SGHDT and CDR2 YYEEEE. V lost 4 bases and J 3 bases, leaving 8 bases between the germline ends. The CDR3 loop spans 12 amino acids. CDR3 protein: CASSTGLYEQYF. The CDR3 nucleotides read TGTGCCAGCAGCACGGGTCTCTACGAGCAGTACTTC.

The chain has TRBV11-2 and TRBJ2-2, with D unclear. V was shortened by 3 bases and J by 5 bases, with 7 bases between the two germline ends. Germline V gene data show CDR1 as SGHAT and CDR2 as FQNNGV. This CDR3 comprises 13 residues. The CDR3 region has the DNA TGTGCCAGCAGCTTGTGGGAAACCGGGGAGCTGTTTTTT. Amino acid sequence: CASSLWETGELFF. Full variable domain (rest looked up from reference TRBV11-2 and TRBJ2-2): EAGVAQSPRYKIIEKRQSVAFWCNPISGHATLYWYQQILGQGPKLLIQFQNNGVVDDSQLPKDRFSAERLKGVDSTLKIQPAKLEDSAVYLCASSLWETGELFFGEGSRLTVL.

The rearrangement joins TRBV7-6 to TRBJ1-3; TRBD1 might be the D (6 bases). The CDR3 is 15 amino acids. CDR1 and CDR2 from the germline V gene are SGHVS and FNYEAQ. Deletions cut 5 bases from V and 0 bases from J, with 11 bases between. The CDR3, as DNA: TGTGCCAGCAGCCCGGGGGGGGCCTCTGGAAACACCATATATTTT. It translates to CASSPGGASGNTIYF.

V and J are TRBV12-2 and TRBJ1-4; TRBD1, the table's D call, lacks a check against the DNA. TRBV12-2 is listed as a pseudogene. CDR3 length equals 18 residues. Here the CDR3 reads CASRLWAGQHPTNEKLFF. In DNA form, the CDR3 reads TGTGCAAGTCGCTTATGGGCAGGGCAGCATCCAACTAATGAAAAACTGTTTTTT.

The rearrangement links TRBV30 to TRBJ2-7; D ambiguous. Trimming took 0 bases from V and 0 from J, leaving 9 bases between them. Germline CDR1 is GTSNPN and CDR2 is SVGIG (reference sequence). CDR3 size: 14 residues. CDR3 coding DNA: TGTGCCTGGAGTGTACTCCCCCACTCCTACGAGCAGTACTTC. Translated: CAWSVLPHSYEQYF.

This sequence joins TRBV23-1 and TRBJ2-6; maybe TRBD2 (5 bases). Being an ORF, TRBV23-1 has a function that is uncertain. V was cut by 6 bases and J by 1 base, with 13 bases left in between. The CDR3 has 16 amino acids. In DNA form, the CDR3 reads TGCGCCAGCAGAAGAGGACTGCAATCTGGGGCCAACGTCCTGACTTTC. As protein: CASRRGLQSGANVLTF.

This clone was detected a few times. This rearrangement joins TRBV29-1 to TRBJ2-7; D possibly corresponds to TRBD1 (7 bases). The V end lost 4 bases, the J end lost 6 bases, and 10 bases lay between the germline ends. CDR3 length equals 11 residues. Per the germline V gene, CDR1 is SQVTM and CDR2 is ANQGSEA. The CDR3 region has the DNA TGCAGCGTTGGACAGGGAGGCGAGCAGTACTTC. This sequence encodes CSVGQGGEQYF.

The chain couples TRBV19 to TRBJ2-7; 9 bases are shared with TRBD1. The V and J ends lost 6 bases and 2 bases, in that order; junction bases with no gene match: 11. This CDR3 has 16 amino acids. CDR1 and CDR2 (germline): LNHDA, SQIVND (reference sequence). The CDR3 coding sequence is TGTGCCAGTAGCCCCAGGTTGGGACAGGGAACCTACGAGCAGTACTTC. Its translation: CASSPRLGQGTYEQYF.

The chain joins TRBV2 to TRBJ2-7; TRBD2 aligns across 14 bases. CDR1 and CDR2 from the germline V gene are SNHLY and FYNNEI. Trimming cost V 5 bases and J 2 bases; bases outside gene matches: 2. There are 15 residues in the CDR3. DNA for the CDR3: TGTGCCAGCAGTTGGACTAGCGGGGGGACCTACGAGCAGTACTTC. It yields the protein CASSWTSGGTYEQYF.

The rearrangement links TRBV15 to TRBJ2-2, with D perhaps matching TRBD2 (6 bases). V shed 1 base and J shed 6 bases, with 18 bases lying between them. The germline V gene encodes CDR1 LNHNV and CDR2 YYDKDF (reference sequence). The length of the CDR3 is 17 residues. The CDR3 protein is CATSRGAGSPIPGELFF. In DNA, the CDR3 is TGTGCCACCAGCAGAGGCGCGGGGAGTCCAATACCCGGGGAGCTGTTTTTT.

The rearrangement joins TRBV19 to TRBJ1-4, with D possibly matching TRBD1 (5 bases). Trimming took 6 bases from V and 0 from J, leaving 11 bases between them. The CDR3 loop spans 15 amino acids. Germline V gene data show CDR1 as LNHDA and CDR2 as SQIVND (reference sequence). The CDR3 spells CASRKGLTTNEKLFF. The CDR3 region has the DNA TGTGCCAGTAGAAAGGGACTGACAACTAATGAAAAACTGTTTTTT.

This chain uses TRBV11-1 with TRBJ2-1; a weak D match, TRBD1 (6 bases). Germline V gene data show CDR1 as SGHAT and CDR2 as FQDESV (reference sequence). The CDR3 spans 17 residues. V lost 8 bases to trimming and J lost 0 bases, with 20 bases between them. CDR3 bases: TGTGCCAGCGCCGGGACAACGAGCCCTTCCTCCTACAATGAGCAGTTCTTC. It is translated as CASAGTTSPSSYNEQFF.

V and J are TRBV4-1 and TRBJ1-4; D not resolved. V was cut by 1 base and J by 1 base, with 7 bases left in between. The germline CDR1 and CDR2 sequences are MGHRA and YSYEKL. This CDR3 has 15 residues. The DNA for the CDR3 is TGCGCCAGCAGCCAAGTTGGGGTAACTAATGAAAAACTGTTTTTT. This encodes CASSQVGVTNEKLFF.

J is TRBJ2-7 and V is TRBV7-8; 9 positions match TRBD1. Trimming at V came to 0 bases and at J to 2 bases, leaving 2 bases not matched to a gene. CDR3 length: 15 amino acids. Germline V gene lookup returns CDR1 SGHVS and CDR2 FQNEAQ. As DNA, the CDR3 is TGTGCCAGCAGCTTAGCGGACAGGGGCACCTACGAGCAGTACTTC. Encoded protein: CASSLADRGTYEQYF.

The chain's CDR3 is CAWNQGDPYEQYF. The CDR3 DNA sequence: TGTGCCTGGAATCAGGGAGACCCCTACGAGCAGTACTTC. The V and J genes are TRBV30 and TRBJ2-7; D tentatively reads TRBD1 or TRBD2 (5 bases each). Germline CDR1 GTSNPN, CDR2 SVGIG (reference sequence). V dropped 4 bases and J dropped 2 bases, with 12 bases sitting between them. This CDR3 spans 13 amino acids. Looking up the rest from reference TRBV30 and TRBJ2-7 gives the full variable domain: SQTIHQWPATLVQPVGSPLSLECTVEGTSNPNLYWYRQAAGRGLQLLFYSVGIGQISSEVPQNLSASRPQDRQFILSSKKLLLSDSGFYLCAWNQGDPYEQYFGPGTRLTVT.